These 27 T cell receptor beta chains share one sample of origin, sequenced in a study of beta chain features in type 1 diabetes. Expressed TCRB transcripts were sequenced because the isolated RNA had all been reverse transcribed beforehand. Method: immunoSEQ multiplex PCR; TCRdb's copy keeps in-frame clones and lacks some. The sample lists fewer than 900,000 clones; roughly 16% were seen once. Sequenced: naive CD4+ T cells from blood. The source is a woman aged 18-29 years in good health.

J is TRBJ1-5 and V is TRBV4-2; weak D call: TRBD1 (6 bases). Germline assignment: CDR1 LGHNA and CDR2 YNFKEQ. The length of the CDR3 is 14 residues. Trimming removed 4 bases from V and 3 bases from J, with 10 bases in between. This chain's CDR3 is CASSPTGSNQPQHF. CDR3 in DNA: TGTGCCAGCAGCCCAACAGGGTCCAATCAGCCCCAGCATTTT.

The rearrangement joins TRBV15 to TRBJ2-7; possible D gene TRBD2, 5 bases. The ends were cut back, 3 bases at V and 2 bases at J, with 11 bases in the middle. Germline values: CDR1 LNHNV, CDR2 YYDKDF (reference sequence). The CDR3 runs 14 residues. CDR3: CATSRESGTYEQYF. In DNA form, the CDR3 reads TGTGCCACCAGCAGGGAAAGCGGAACCTACGAGCAGTACTTC.

This clone was counted between two and nine times. The chain combines TRBV18 with TRBJ2-1; 8 bases map to TRBD2. CDR3 size: 14 residues. V lost 2 bases, J lost 7 bases, and 4 bases stayed unmatched. The germline V gene has CDR1 KGHSH and CDR2 LQKENI. The CDR3 spells CASSPGVAGNEQFF. DNA for the CDR3: TGTGCCAGCTCACCAGGGGTAGCGGGAAATGAGCAGTTCTTC.

This clone has only a few counts. The genes are TRBV27 and TRBJ1-4; tentative D call: TRBD1 (6 bases). V lost 5 bases and J 0 bases, leaving 10 bases between the germline ends. Germline V CDR1 and CDR2: MNHEY, SMNVEV (reference sequence). There are 15 residues in the CDR3. The CDR3 reads CASSLRGTTNEKLFF. The CDR3, as DNA: TGTGCCAGCAGTCTCAGGGGAACAACTAATGAAAAACTGTTTTTT.

The sample holds a few counts of this clone. This chain joins TRBV2 and TRBJ2-7; 7 bases fit TRBD1. V was pared by 6 bases and J by 2 bases, with 4 bases of the junction left unmatched. Germline V gene lookup returns CDR1 SNHLY and CDR2 FYNNEI. This CDR3 has 13 amino acids. CDR3 residues: CASRSDRAYEQYF. DNA for the CDR3: TGTGCCAGCAGATCTGACAGGGCCTACGAGCAGTACTTC.

The chain joins TRBV18 to TRBJ1-3; TRBD1 agrees at 7 bases. This CDR3 has 16 residues. Germline V lookup: CDR1 KGHSH, CDR2 LQKENI. The trim removed 6 bases at V and 0 bases at J, leaving 8 bases unmatched. This CDR3 is CASSYRGITSGNTIYF. In DNA, the CDR3 is TGTGCCAGCTCCTACAGGGGAATAACCTCTGGAAACACCATATATTTT.

J is TRBJ1-1 and V is TRBV18; D call uncertain. This CDR3 region has 14 residues. Per the germline V gene, CDR1 is KGHSH and CDR2 is LQKENI. The V end lost 1 base, the J end lost 6 bases, and 12 bases lay between the germline ends. The CDR3 reads CASSPLSHGAEAFF. The DNA of the CDR3 is TGTGCCAGCTCACCACTCTCCCATGGGGCTGAAGCTTTCTTT.

The chain employs TRBV7-3 and TRBJ2-1; D is perhaps TRBD1 or TRBD2 (5 bases each). The CDR3 covers 13 residues. Trimming took off 5 bases at V and 7 bases at J, with 12 bases between the two ends. Germline-derived CDR1 and CDR2 are SGHTA and FQGTGA. The CDR3 DNA follows: TGTGCCAGCAGCCTCGGGGCAAGAAATGAGCAGTTCTTC. Translating it yields CASSLGARNEQFF.

About this clone itself: The sample holds other DNA sequences that translate to the same CDR3. The CDR3: CASSPDYEQYF. CDR3 DNA sequence: TGTGCCAGCTCACCCGACTACGAGCAGTACTTC. The J gene is TRBJ2-7, the V gene TRBV18; D gene unclear. Germline V gene lookup returns CDR1 KGHSH and CDR2 LQKENI. V shed 3 bases and J shed 3 bases, with 3 bases lying between them. This CDR3 is 11 amino acids long.

This clone was seen only a few times. This sequence joins TRBV18 and TRBJ2-5; the D gene could be TRBD1 or TRBD2 (5 bases each). The CDR3 extends over 15 amino acids. V gave up 4 bases and J gave up 0 bases, with 12 bases separating them. Germline lookup yields CDR1 KGHSH and CDR2 LQKENI. This chain's CDR3 is CASSLFRDHQETQYF. DNA of the CDR3: TGTGCCAGCTCACTCTTCCGGGACCACCAAGAGACCCAGTACTTC.

A few counts support this clone. The rearrangement joins TRBV4-3 to TRBJ2-2; D possibly corresponds to TRBD2 (5 bases). Trimming took off 1 base at V and 6 bases at J, with 6 bases between the two ends. Germline CDR1 and CDR2: LGHNA and YSLEER. The CDR3 loop spans 13 amino acids. The CDR3 coding sequence is TGCGCCAGCAGCCAAGTGAGGGCCGGGGAGCTGTTTTTT. This gives the protein CASSQVRAGELFF.

The gene calls are TRBV15 and TRBJ2-3, with no clear D. V dropped 3 bases and J dropped 5 bases, with 9 bases sitting between them. The CDR3 is 13 residues long. Germline lookup yields CDR1 LNHNV and CDR2 YYDKDF (reference sequence). CDR3 coding DNA: TGTGCCACCAGCAGGGATTTCCTAGATACGCAGTATTTT. The encoded protein is CATSRDFLDTQYF.

The chain carries TRBV28 and TRBJ2-3, with 7 bases aligning to TRBD2. The CDR3 loop spans 15 amino acids. Losses at the gene ends were 2 bases for V and 4 bases for J; bases not matched to a gene: 6. CDR1 and CDR2 (germline): MDHEN, SYDVKM. CDR3 loop: CASSLAGVGSDTQYF. DNA of the CDR3: TGTGCCAGCAGTTTAGCGGGAGTGGGGTCAGATACGCAGTATTTT.

This rearrangement joins TRBV6-5 to TRBJ2-4; 8 nucleotides align to TRBD1. J was trimmed by 0 bases and V by 4 bases; bases with no gene match: 2. This CDR3 region has 15 residues. Germline values: CDR1 MNHEY, CDR2 SVGAGI. The CDR3 DNA sequence: TGTGCCAGCAGTTCGCAGGGGGCAGCCAAAAACATTCAGTACTTC. This codes for CASSSQGAAKNIQYF.

This clone was seen a handful of times. The chain recombines TRBV7-2 with TRBJ1-5; no reliable D call. CDR1 and CDR2 from the germline V gene are SGHTA and FQGNSA. Trimming stripped 3 bases from V and 7 bases from J, with 13 bases between. The CDR3 is made up of 14 amino acids. CDR3 loop: CASSFLGHGQPQHF. Written as DNA, the CDR3 is TGTGCCAGCAGCTTCCTTGGCCATGGGCAGCCCCAGCATTTT.

Only a few counts were recorded for this clone. This sequence joins TRBV9 and TRBJ1-5; maybe TRBD1 (5 bases). Trimming stripped 0 bases from V and 6 bases from J, with 13 bases between. This CDR3 is 15 amino acids long. The germline V gene has CDR1 SGDLS and CDR2 YYNGEE. CDR3 residues: CASSVDGQGGQPQHF. CDR3 nucleotides: TGTGCCAGCAGCGTAGATGGGCAGGGCGGTCAGCCCCAGCATTTT.

The V and J genes are TRBV9 and TRBJ2-5; no definite D call. The DNA end is a closer match to TRBJ2-7, so the J assignment may be wrong. Germline V lookup: CDR1 SGDLS, CDR2 YYNGEE. The CDR3 runs to 14 residues. DNA of the CDR3: TGTGCCAGCAGCGTAGCTCCGGATTTCGCCGAGCAGTACTTC. Its translation: CASSVAPDFAEQYF.

This chain joins TRBV7-8 and TRBJ2-2; D is uncertain. The CDR3 spans 16 residues. Per the germline V gene, CDR1 is SGHVS and CDR2 is FQNEAQ. V dropped 4 bases and J dropped 2 bases, with 14 bases sitting between them. Here the CDR3 reads CASSYNTAFNTGELFF. Written as DNA, the CDR3 is TGTGCCAGCAGCTACAATACAGCCTTCAACACCGGGGAGCTGTTTTTT.

This clone was seen a few times. The rearrangement uses TRBV5-1 and TRBJ2-2, with TRBD2 as a possible D gene (6 bases). Per germline, CDR1 SGHRS and CDR2 YFSETQ. V dropped 4 bases and J dropped 0 bases, with 13 bases sitting between them. CDR3 length: 16 residues. The CDR3 loop reads CASSGWDFANTGELFF. For the CDR3, the DNA is TGCGCCAGCAGCGGCTGGGACTTCGCGAACACCGGGGAGCTGTTTTTT.

This chain links TRBV5-6 with TRBJ2-3; D perhaps matches TRBD1 (5 bases). Germline loops: CDR1 SGHDT, CDR2 YYEEEE. With 0 bases removed from V and 3 bases from J, the gap between germline ends came to 17 bases. The CDR3 is 17 residues long. Here the CDR3 reads CASSLVPRGLGTDTQYF. CDR3 DNA: TGTGCCAGCAGCTTGGTGCCTAGGGGTCTGGGGACAGATACGCAGTATTTT.

The chain uses TRBV2 and TRBJ1-3, with a tentative D call TRBD1 (5 bases). Germline CDR1 SNHLY, CDR2 FYNNEI. This CDR3 region has 16 residues. Trimming stripped 7 bases from V and 2 bases from J, with 18 bases between. The CDR3 DNA sequence: TGTGCCAGCACCCCTGGGACTGCGTATCCTGGAAACACCATATATTTT. Protein product: CASTPGTAYPGNTIYF.

The rearrangement links TRBV6-6 to TRBJ1-5; D call uncertain. The CDR3 is made up of 15 amino acids. Germline V gives CDR1 MNHNY, CDR2 SVGAGI (reference sequence). The V end lost 5 bases, the J end lost 2 bases, and 13 bases lay between the germline ends. In DNA, the CDR3 is TGTGCCAGCAGTCTGGACCTTAGAGGCAATCAGCCCCAGCATTTT. Its translation: CASSLDLRGNQPQHF.

The V and J genes are TRBV5-1 and TRBJ1-1; the D gene is possibly TRBD1 (6 bases). From germline, CDR1 is SGHRS and CDR2 YFSETQ. V lost 3 bases and J 8 bases, leaving 8 bases between the germline ends. CDR3 size: 11 residues. The DNA for the CDR3 is TGCGCCAGCAGCTGGGGGCAGGAAGCTTTCTTT. It encodes CASSWGQEAFF.

V is TRBV28 and J is TRBJ1-1; no definite D call. This CDR3 comprises 13 residues. Germline V lookup: CDR1 MDHEN, CDR2 SYDVKM. V was clipped by 7 bases and J by 0 bases, with 9 bases between them. The CDR3 loop is CASTGPMNTEAFF. As DNA, the CDR3 is TGTGCCAGCACGGGCCCTATGAACACTGAAGCTTTCTTT.

This clone has just a few counts. This chain joins TRBV28 and TRBJ2-2; a weak D match, TRBD2 (6 bases). This CDR3 contains 13 residues. V was cut by 7 bases and J by 5 bases, with 11 bases left in between. Germline CDR1 MDHEN, CDR2 SYDVKM. The CDR3 is CASKGGGTGELFF. In nucleotides, the CDR3 is TGTGCCAGCAAGGGAGGCGGGACCGGGGAGCTGTTTTTT. The full variable domain, in which reference TRBV28 and TRBJ2-2 provide the parts outside the CDR3, is DVKVTQSSRYLVKRTGEKVFLECVQDMDHENMFWYRQDPGLGLRLIYFSYDVKMKEKGDIPEGYSVSREKKERFSLILESASTNQTSMYLCASKGGGTGELFFGEGSRLTVL.

This clone turned up a few times. As DNA, the CDR3 is TGTGCCAGCTCACCCTACACGGATCAGCCCCAGCATTTT. Residues: CASSPYTDQPQHF. V and J are TRBV18 and TRBJ1-5; no reliable D call. The CDR3 is 13 amino acids. Trimming removed 3 bases from V and 5 bases from J, with 8 bases in between. Germline V gene sequence: CDR1 KGHSH, CDR2 LQKENI.

This rearrangement joins TRBV7-8 to TRBJ1-1, with D hard to call. Per the germline V gene, CDR1 is SGHVS and CDR2 is FQNEAQ. The V end lost 2 bases, the J end lost 1 base, and 17 bases lay between the germline ends. This CDR3 contains 17 residues. The chain's CDR3 is CASSLRYVKEKNTEAFF. CDR3 DNA sequence: TGTGCCAGCAGCTTAAGGTACGTGAAGGAAAAGAACACTGAAGCTTTCTTT.